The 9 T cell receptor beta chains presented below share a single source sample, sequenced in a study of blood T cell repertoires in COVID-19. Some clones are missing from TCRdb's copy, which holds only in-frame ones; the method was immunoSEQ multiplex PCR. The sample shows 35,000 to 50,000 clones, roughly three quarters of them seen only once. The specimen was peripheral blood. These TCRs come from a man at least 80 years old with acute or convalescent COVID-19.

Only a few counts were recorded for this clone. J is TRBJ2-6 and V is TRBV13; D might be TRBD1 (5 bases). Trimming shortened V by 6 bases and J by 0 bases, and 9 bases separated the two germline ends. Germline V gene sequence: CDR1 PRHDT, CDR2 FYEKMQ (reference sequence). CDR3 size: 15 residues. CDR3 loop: CASSYRGSGANVLTF. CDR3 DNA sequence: TGTGCCAGCAGTTATAGGGGCTCTGGGGCCAACGTCCTGACTTTC.

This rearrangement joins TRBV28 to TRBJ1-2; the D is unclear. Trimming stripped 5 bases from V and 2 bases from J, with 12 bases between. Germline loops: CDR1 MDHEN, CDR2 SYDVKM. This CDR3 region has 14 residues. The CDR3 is CASSLPTRNYGYTF. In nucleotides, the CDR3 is TGTGCCAGCAGTCTCCCGACAAGAAACTATGGCTACACCTTC.

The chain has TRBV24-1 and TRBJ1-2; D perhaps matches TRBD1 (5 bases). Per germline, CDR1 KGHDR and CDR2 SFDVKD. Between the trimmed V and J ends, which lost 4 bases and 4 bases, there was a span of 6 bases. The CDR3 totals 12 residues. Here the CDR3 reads CATSEGGYGYTF. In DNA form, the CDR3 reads TGTGCCACCAGTGAGGGGGGCTATGGCTACACCTTC.

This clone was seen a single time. CDR3 coding DNA: TGTGCCAGCAGCCGGCTAGCGGGGGCCAACACAGATACGCAGTATTTT. Translated, it gives CASSRLAGANTDTQYF. V and J are TRBV11-1 and TRBJ2-3; TRBD2 agrees at 10 bases. Germline loops: CDR1 SGHAT, CDR2 FQDESV (reference sequence). The CDR3 has 16 residues. The J segment lost 2 bases and the V segment lost 5 bases, leaving 7 bases of the junction unmatched.

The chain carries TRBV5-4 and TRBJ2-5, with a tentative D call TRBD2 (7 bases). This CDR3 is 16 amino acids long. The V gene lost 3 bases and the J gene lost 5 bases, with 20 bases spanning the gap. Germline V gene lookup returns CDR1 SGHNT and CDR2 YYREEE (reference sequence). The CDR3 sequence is CASSSSGEGGVETQYF. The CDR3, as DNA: TGTGCCAGCAGCTCCTCTGGGGAGGGGGGAGTGGAGACCCAGTACTTC.

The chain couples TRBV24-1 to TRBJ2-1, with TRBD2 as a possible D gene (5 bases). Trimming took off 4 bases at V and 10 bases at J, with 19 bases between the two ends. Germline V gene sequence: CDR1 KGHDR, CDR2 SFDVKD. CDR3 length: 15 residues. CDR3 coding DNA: TGTGCCACCAGTGACTCAGGACTCGGAGTGGGGGAGCAGTTCTTC. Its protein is CATSDSGLGVGEQFF.

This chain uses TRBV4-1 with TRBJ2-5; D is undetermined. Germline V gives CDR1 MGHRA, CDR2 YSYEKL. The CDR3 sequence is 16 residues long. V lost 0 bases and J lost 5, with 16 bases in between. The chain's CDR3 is CASSQEPGPPHETQYF. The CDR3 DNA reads TGCGCCAGCAGCCAAGAGCCGGGTCCGCCACACGAGACCCAGTACTTC.

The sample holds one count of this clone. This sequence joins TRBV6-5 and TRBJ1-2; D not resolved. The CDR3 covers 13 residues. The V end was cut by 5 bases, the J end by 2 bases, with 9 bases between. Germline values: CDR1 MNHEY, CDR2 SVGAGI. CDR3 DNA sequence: TGTGCCAGCAGTAACAATCCCAACTATGGCTACACCTTC. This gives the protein CASSNNPNYGYTF.

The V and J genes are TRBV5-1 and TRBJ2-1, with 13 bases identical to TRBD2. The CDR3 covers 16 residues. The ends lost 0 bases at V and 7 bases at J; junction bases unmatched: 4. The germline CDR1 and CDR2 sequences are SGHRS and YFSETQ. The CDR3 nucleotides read TGCGCCAGCAGCTTGGGGACTAGCGGGAGACTTAATGAGCAGTTCTTC. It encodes CASSLGTSGRLNEQFF.